Following are 18 T cell receptor beta chains from one sample sequenced in a study of blood T cell repertoires in COVID-19. The protocol was immunoSEQ multiplex PCR, while the TCRdb copy is restricted to in-frame clones and leaves out a portion. The table has 140,000 to 150,000 clones, approximately 84% seen once. Sequencing input: peripheral blood. Receptors originate from a woman between 55 and 75 years old with acute or convalescent COVID-19.

This clone has more than one count but fewer than ten. V gene TRBV2 combines with J gene TRBJ2-3, with 10 bases fitting TRBD1. Germline CDR1 SNHLY, CDR2 FYNNEI. This CDR3 comprises 18 residues. The V segment lost 4 bases and the J segment 3 bases; nucleotides outside the gene matches: 13. DNA for the CDR3: TGTGCCAGCAGTGTGACCGGGACAGGGGACAGAAGAACAGATACGCAGTATTTT. Amino acid sequence: CASSVTGTGDRRTDTQYF.

This chain uses TRBV30 with TRBJ1-5; D gene ambiguous. The CDR3 length is 13 residues. Trimming removed 3 bases at V and 3 bases at J, with 9 bases between. The germline V gene encodes CDR1 GTSNPN and CDR2 SVGIG (reference sequence). CDR3 sequence: CAWSPPFNQPQHF. The CDR3 region has the DNA TGTGCCTGGAGCCCCCCGTTCAATCAGCCCCAGCATTTT. Full variable domain (missing parts from reference TRBV30 and TRBJ1-5): SQTIHQWPATLVQPVGSPLSLECTVEGTSNPNLYWYRQAAGRGLQLLFYSVGIGQISSEVPQNLSASRPQDRQFILSSKKLLLSDSGFYLCAWSPPFNQPQHFGDGTRLSIL.

The rearrangement links TRBV7-8 to TRBJ2-1; a weak D match, TRBD1 (6 bases). The V gene lost 5 bases and the J gene lost 12 bases, with 14 bases spanning the gap. The germline gives CDR1 SGHVS, CDR2 FQNEAQ. The CDR3 totals 12 residues. CDR3 region: CASSPGAGRQFF. CDR3 nucleotide sequence: TGTGCCAGCAGCCCAGGGGCAGGGAGGCAGTTCTTC.

The CDR3 protein is CASSESSGTGYSNEQFF. The CDR3 DNA reads as TGCGCCAGCAGTGAGAGTTCCGGGACAGGGTATTCCAATGAGCAGTTCTTC. The J gene is TRBJ2-1, the V gene TRBV10-1; 9 bases match TRBD1. The CDR3 covers 17 residues. V was clipped by 2 bases and J by 6 bases; unmatched bases: 11. CDR1 WNHNN and CDR2 SYGVQD come from the germline V gene (reference sequence).

The chain links TRBV3-1 (or the pseudogene TRBV3-2) to TRBJ2-7, with 12 bases fitting TRBD2. Germline CDR1 reads LGHDT; CDR2 reads YNNKEL (reference sequence). V lost 1 base and J lost 9; bases outside the gene matches: 7. The CDR3 contains 15 residues. Here the CDR3 reads CASSQGTSGGFGQYF. In nucleotides, the CDR3 is TGTGCCAGCAGCCAAGGAACTAGCGGGGGGTTCGGGCAGTACTTC.

This clone was seen a few times. J is TRBJ2-1 and V is TRBV19; TRBD2 matches 8 bases. This CDR3 comprises 15 residues. V gave up 5 bases and J gave up 4 bases; unmatched junction bases: 7. Germline V gives CDR1 LNHDA, CDR2 SQIVND (reference sequence). This CDR3 reads CASSAPSGFYNEQFF. DNA for the CDR3: TGTGCCAGTAGTGCTCCTAGCGGGTTTTACAATGAGCAGTTCTTC.

The chain has TRBV19 and TRBJ1-5; possible D gene TRBD1, 5 bases. Trimming took 7 bases from V and 0 from J, leaving 13 bases between them. The CDR3 totals 15 residues. CDR1 is LNHDA and CDR2 is SQIVND in the germline V gene (reference sequence). CDR3 sequence (DNA): TGTGCCAGTAATGACAGAGATTTTAGCAATCAGCCCCAGCATTTT. It yields the protein CASNDRDFSNQPQHF.

The J gene is TRBJ1-1, the V gene TRBV30; the match to TRBD1 covers 9 bases. This CDR3 has 13 residues. CDR1 is GTSNPN and CDR2 is SVGIG in the germline V gene (reference sequence). Germline trimming cut 0 bases from V and 6 bases from J; bases unmatched to any gene: 2. CDR3 amino acids: CAWSVGDRAEAFF. CDR3 sequence (DNA): TGTGCCTGGAGTGTTGGGGACAGGGCTGAAGCTTTCTTT.

This clone was detected once. The chain is built from TRBV27 and TRBJ1-5; TRBD1 matches at 8 bases. The V segment lost 6 bases and the J segment 1 base; nucleotides outside the gene matches: 5. The CDR3 sequence is 15 residues long. Germline V CDR1 and CDR2: MNHEY, SMNVEV (reference sequence). In DNA form, the CDR3 reads TGTGCCAGCAGCCGGACAGGGATGAGCAATCAGCCCCAGCATTTT. It yields the protein CASSRTGMSNQPQHF.

The CDR3: CASRPLAGDKYEQYF. The CDR3 nucleotides are TGTGCCAGTAGACCCCTAGCGGGAGATAAATACGAGCAGTACTTC. The rearrangement joins TRBV19 to TRBJ2-7, with 10 bases fitting TRBD2. CDR3 length equals 15 residues. Germline CDR1 LNHDA, CDR2 SQIVND (reference sequence). V was clipped by 6 bases and J by 4 bases; unmatched bases: 9.

This clone occurred a few times. CDR3 DNA: TGTGCCAGCAGGGTCGGTAACTCTGGGGCCAACGTCCTGACTTTC. Amino acids: CASRVGNSGANVLTF. V is TRBV2 and J is TRBJ2-6; D gene uncertain. Trimming left V 6 bases short and J 0 bases short, with 9 bases between. In germline, CDR1 is SNHLY, CDR2 FYNNEI. The CDR3 runs to 15 residues.

The chain employs TRBV5-6 and TRBJ2-1, with TRBD2 identical over 13 bases. The V gene end was trimmed by 0 bases and the J gene end by 9 bases; junction bases not matched to a gene: 6. The germline V gene encodes CDR1 SGHDT and CDR2 YYEEEE. CDR3 length: 16 residues. The CDR3 DNA reads TGTGCCAGCAGCTTGGAGGTCGGACTAGCGGGAGTTGAGCAGTTCTTC. Translating gives CASSLEVGLAGVEQFF.

This chain connects TRBV5-5 to TRBJ1-3; D is perhaps TRBD1 (6 bases). The germline V gene has CDR1 SGHKS and CDR2 YYEKEE (reference sequence). This CDR3 is built from 19 residues. V lost 0 bases and J 2 bases, leaving 21 bases between the germline ends. The CDR3 sequence: CASSLALPGHLTAGNTIYF. The CDR3 bases are TGTGCCAGCAGCTTGGCACTACCGGGACACCTAACCGCTGGAAACACCATATATTTT.

This chain's CDR3 is CASSVGGQGRIYEQYF. The CDR3 DNA sequence: TGTGCCAGCAGCGTAGGGGGACAGGGGAGAATATACGAGCAGTACTTC. The genes are TRBV9 and TRBJ2-7; 10 bases are shared with TRBD1. Germline loops: CDR1 SGDLS, CDR2 YYNGEE. After removal of 0 bases from V and 4 bases from J, the junction contained 7 bases not matched to a gene. CDR3 length: 16 amino acids.

This clone was counted only a few times. The chain recombines TRBV19 with TRBJ1-5; 8 bases are shared with TRBD1. Germline-derived CDR1 and CDR2 are LNHDA and SQIVND (reference sequence). This CDR3 comprises 16 residues. J gave up 0 bases and V 9 bases, and 10 bases lay outside the gene matches. This CDR3 reads CARVDRGHYSNQPQHF. The CDR3 DNA sequence: TGTGCCAGGGTCGACAGGGGCCACTATAGCAATCAGCCCCAGCATTTT.

The CDR3 coding sequence is TGTGCCAGCAGCCCTCTAGGTGAAAAACTGTTTTTT. This gives the protein CASSPLGEKLFF. The rearrangement joins TRBV3-1 (or the pseudogene TRBV3-2) to TRBJ1-4; D is uncertain. The V and J ends lost 4 bases and 7 bases respectively, with 7 bases between them. This CDR3 comprises 12 residues. Germline CDR1 LGHDT, CDR2 YNNKEL (reference sequence).

The rearrangement joins TRBV3-1 (or the pseudogene TRBV3-2) to TRBJ1-4; D unresolved. The CDR3 covers 13 residues. V was shortened by 4 bases and J by 8 bases, with 11 bases between the two germline ends. Germline lookup yields CDR1 LGHDT and CDR2 YNNKEL (reference sequence). For the CDR3, the DNA is TGTGCCAGCAGCCTGGGCCACAGCGAAAAACTGTTTTTT. This translates into CASSLGHSEKLFF.

J is TRBJ2-3 and V is TRBV7-2, with 8 positions matching TRBD1. CDR1 and CDR2 (germline): SGHTA, FQGNSA. With 6 bases clipped from V and 5 bases from J, the junction kept 7 bases outside the gene matches. The CDR3 is 14 amino acids. The CDR3 DNA reads TGTGCCAGCAGGCGGACAGGGAGGAAAGATACGCAGTATTTT. It is translated as CASRRTGRKDTQYF. Drawing the rest from reference TRBV7-2 and TRBJ2-3, the complete variable domain is GAGVSQSPSNKVTEKGKDVELRCDPISGHTALYWYRQSLGQGLEFLIYFQGNSAPDKSGLPSDRFSAERTGGSVSTLTIQRTQQEDSAVYLCASRRTGRKDTQYFGPGTRLTVL.